This TCR beta chain was profiled in a study of response to subunit inactivated influenza vaccine. In its sample, this clonotype was seen many times. The antigen is unknown. TCRdb re-analysed the RT-PCR reads in MiXCR, keeping a single row per CDR3 protein. The sample has a few hundred thousand distinct CDR3 sequences, over 20% seen once. Study-wide results and caveats: It was suggested by the authors that few new T cells are recruited by each seasonal influenza vaccination.

V lost 0 bases and J lost 7, with 16 bases in between. CDR1 is SGHRS and CDR2 is YFSETQ in the germline V gene. The CDR3 length is 15 residues. The V gene is TRBV5-1, the J gene TRBJ1-1; TRBD1 is a possible D gene (5 bases). The sample in question was PBMCs from blood, obtained 21 months after vaccination. This TCR was recovered from a man between 45 and 75 years old who received an inactivated influenza vaccine. In nucleotides, the CDR3 is TGCGCCAGCAGCTTGGGACGGGGCCGGGGGATTGAAGCTTTCTTT. Protein sequence: CASSLGRGRGIEAFF.